The 2 T cell receptor beta chains presented below share a single source sample, sequenced in a study of technical replicates of blood from several donors. Measured with immunoSEQ multiplex PCR; TCRdb has only the in-frame clones, and not every one. The table shows more than 90,000 clones, with 90% to 97% occurring only once. The sequencing sample was made of T cells isolated from PBMCs. These receptors originate from a human donor in good health.

This sequence joins TRBV5-6 and TRBJ1-2; TRBD1 is a possible D gene (5 bases). Germline CDR1 and CDR2: SGHDT and YYEEEE. The CDR3 has 15 residues. Trimming shortened V by 0 bases and J by 4 bases, and 13 bases separated the two germline ends. The CDR3 reads CASSLEGYFVYGYTF. DNA for the CDR3: TGTGCCAGCAGCTTGGAGGGGTATTTCGTCTATGGCTACACCTTC.

The genes are TRBV7-6 and TRBJ2-1; D is unresolved. This CDR3 has 11 amino acids. Deletions cut 2 bases from V and 8 bases from J, with 4 bases between. Germline V gene data show CDR1 as SGHVS and CDR2 as FNYEAQ. The CDR3 nucleotides are TGTGCCAGCAGCTTACAGGATGAGCAGTTCTTC. The encoded protein is CASSLQDEQFF.